The 22 T cell receptor beta chains below all came from one sample that was sequenced in a study of T cell clusters in autoimmune cytopenias. TRB rearrangements were amplified by touch-down multiplex PCR with mixed TRB-A/B primers. For each CDR3 protein, TCRdb gives one entry from its re-call of the multiplex PCR reads, without DNA. The repertoire shows approximately 12,000 distinct CDR3 sequences; the top ten hold about 3.5%. Tens of thousands of genome equivalents of blood DNA were amplified for TRB. The data also belong to a second study, concerning T cell repertoires in aging, cancer and after chemotherapy.

The sequenced sample consisted of peripheral blood. The receptor set was obtained from a human donor in good health.

In terms of frequency, this clonotype is medium-sized. The chain combines TRBV29-1 with TRBJ2-7; TCRdb returns TRBD1, unconfirmable since there is no DNA. CDR1 and CDR2 from the germline V gene are SQVTM and ANQGSEA. This CDR3 is built from 13 residues. CDR3 sequence reads: CSVEDSRRSEQYF.

Its frequency marks this clonotype as medium-sized. This chain links TRBV19 with TRBJ1-1; TCRdb's assignment of TRBD1 cannot be checked, as there is no DNA. The germline CDR1 and CDR2 sequences are LNHDA and SQIVND (reference sequence). The CDR3 has 16 amino acids. CDR3: CASSIDRQGSNTEAFF.

The V call is TRBV30, the J call TRBJ2-4; TCRdb designates TRBD1, a call that cannot be tested without DNA. Germline CDR1 is GTSNPN and CDR2 is SVGIG (reference sequence). CDR3 length: 11 amino acids. The CDR3 is CAWSTGVIQYF.

The gene calls are TRBV24-1 and TRBJ2-7. Germline CDR1 is KGHDR and CDR2 is SFDVKD. The CDR3 spans 14 residues. CDR3 region: CATSDPRQPYEQYF.

The V and J genes are TRBV9 and TRBJ1-1. This CDR3 region has 16 residues. Germline V lookup: CDR1 SGDLS, CDR2 YYNGEE. The CDR3: CASSVARSDQDWEAFF.

The CDR3 loop is CAIRPGQGSSPLHF. V gene TRBV10-3 combines with J gene TRBJ1-6; TCRdb selects TRBD1, and the lack of DNA leaves this call unchecked. Germline V gene sequence: CDR1 ENHRY, CDR2 SYGVKD. The CDR3 runs to 14 residues.

The chain links TRBV15 to TRBJ2-3; TCRdb's assignment of TRBD1 cannot be checked, as there is no DNA. The length of the CDR3 is 17 residues. Germline assignment: CDR1 LNHNV and CDR2 YYDKDF (reference sequence). CDR3 sequence: CATSRTRQGWDTDTQYF.

The V gene is TRBV7-2, the J gene TRBJ2-7; the TCRdb call, TRBD2, lacks DNA for checking. The CDR3 totals 15 residues. CDR1 SGHTA and CDR2 FQGNSA come from the germline V gene. The CDR3 loop is CASSSVYSGGYEQYF.

The V gene is TRBV4-2, the J gene TRBJ2-7. Germline lookup yields CDR1 LGHNA and CDR2 YNFKEQ. This CDR3 spans 14 amino acids. The CDR3 here is CASSQDLLTYEQYF.

The genes are TRBV12-3 or TRBV12-4 and TRBJ1-3. This CDR3 is 14 amino acids long. CDR3 protein: CASRAARSGNTIYF.

The chain carries TRBV7-9 and TRBJ2-5; with no DNA, the TCRdb D assignment of TRBD1 cannot be verified. This CDR3 region has 14 residues. Germline V gene sequence: CDR1 SEHNR, CDR2 FQNEAQ (reference sequence). The CDR3 reads CASSPVWGLETQYF.

This chain links TRBV5-1 with TRBJ2-1; TCRdb selects TRBD2, and the lack of DNA leaves this call unchecked. This CDR3 is built from 15 residues. Germline lookup yields CDR1 SGHRS and CDR2 YFSETQ. The CDR3 sequence is CASSLESGKYNEQFF.

The chain couples TRBV20-1 to TRBJ2-3. The CDR3 is made up of 11 amino acids. In germline, CDR1 is DFQATT, CDR2 SNEGSKA (reference sequence). CDR3 sequence reads: CSVGVGDTQYF.

This CDR3 reads CASSPPRTGGETQYF. The chain carries TRBV4-3 and TRBJ2-5; the TCRdb D gene call, TRBD1, has no DNA to confirm it. The CDR3 runs 15 residues. Germline V gene data show CDR1 as LGHNA and CDR2 as YSLEER.

This clonotype is classed as medium-sized by frequency. The chain carries TRBV7-2 and TRBJ2-1. This CDR3 region has 15 residues. Germline values: CDR1 SGHTA, CDR2 FQGNSA. CDR3 amino acids: CASSSQSATYNEQFF.

The chain is built from TRBV5-1 and TRBJ1-5; the D call from TCRdb, TRBD1, cannot be confirmed without DNA. The CDR3 length is 16 residues. In germline, CDR1 is SGHRS, CDR2 YFSETQ. Here the CDR3 reads CASSFTGGRSKQPQHF.

The CDR3 reads CASSPSTGGVTGELFF. The chain joins TRBV28 to TRBJ2-2; TCRdb picks TRBD1, but there is no DNA to check that call. This CDR3 has 16 residues. Germline V gene data show CDR1 as MDHEN and CDR2 as SYDVKM.

The chain uses TRBV19 and TRBJ2-3; the TCRdb D gene call, TRBD1, has no DNA to confirm it. Germline V CDR1 and CDR2: LNHDA, SQIVND (reference sequence). The CDR3 consists of 14 residues. The CDR3 is CASSPLPSTDTQYF. Variable domain in full (rest from reference TRBV19 and TRBJ2-3): DGGITQSPKYLFRKEGQNVTLSCEQNLNHDAMYWYRQDPGQGLRLIYYSQIVNDFQKGDIAEGYSVSREKKESFPLTVTSAQKNPTAFYLCASSPLPSTDTQYFGPGTRLTVL.

V and J are TRBV6-1 and TRBJ1-1; TCRdb lists TRBD1, though no DNA is available to test this call. Germline loops: CDR1 MNHNS, CDR2 SASEGT. CDR3 length: 12 residues. CDR3 sequence reads: CALRAARSEAFF.

In terms of frequency, this clonotype is medium-sized. The rearrangement joins TRBV5-5 to TRBJ2-7. The CDR3 runs 12 residues. The germline CDR1 and CDR2 sequences are SGHKS and YYEKEE (reference sequence). The CDR3 here is CASSSTMREQYF.

Judged by frequency, this clonotype is medium-sized. The chain is built from TRBV20-1 and TRBJ2-3; with no DNA, the TCRdb D assignment of TRBD1 cannot be verified. Per the germline V gene, CDR1 is DFQATT and CDR2 is SNEGSKA (reference sequence). This CDR3 spans 15 amino acids. CDR3 in amino acids: CSARARGASTDTQYF.

The V and J genes are TRBV19 and TRBJ1-5; there is no DNA to check the TCRdb D call of TRBD1. Germline CDR1 LNHDA, CDR2 SQIVND (reference sequence). This CDR3 contains 17 residues. This chain's CDR3 is CASSIQTGGRSNQPQHF. Drawing the rest from reference TRBV19 and TRBJ1-5, the complete variable domain is DGGITQSPKYLFRKEGQNVTLSCEQNLNHDAMYWYRQDPGQGLRLIYYSQIVNDFQKGDIAEGYSVSREKKESFPLTVTSAQKNPTAFYLCASSIQTGGRSNQPQHFGDGTRLSIL.